These 3 T cell receptor beta chains were sequenced from one sample in a study of PD-1 blockade in classical Hodgkin lymphoma. Each of the patients experienced relapse following autologous stem cell transplantation, and their brentuximab vedotin exposure differed. Clones were sequenced by immunoSEQ multiplex PCR, and TCRdb holds only the in-frame ones, with some missing. Of about 20,000 clones in the sample, 80% to 85% are singletons; the top ten hold about a quarter. The source material was peripheral blood mononuclear cells (PBMCs), sampled at baseline. The receptors shown here come from a human donor with classical Hodgkin lymphoma.

This chain links TRBV5-5 with TRBJ2-3; no clear D. V lost 3 bases, J lost 5 bases, and 7 bases lay in between. The CDR3 extends over 12 amino acids. CDR1 and CDR2 from the germline V gene are SGHKS and YYEKEE (reference sequence). The CDR3 sequence: CASSWAEDTQYF. The CDR3 nucleotides are TGTGCCAGCAGCTGGGCGGAAGATACGCAGTATTTT. The full variable domain, completed using reference TRBV5-5 and TRBJ2-3, is DAGVTQSPTHLIKTRGQQVTLRCSPISGHKSVSWYQQVLGQGPQFIFQYYEKEERGRGNFPDRFSARQFPNYSSELNVNALLLGDSALYLCASSWAEDTQYFGPGTRLTVL.

The chain has TRBV18 and TRBJ2-3; D perhaps matches TRBD1 (6 bases). Germline CDR1 reads KGHSH; CDR2 reads LQKENI. Trimming took off 8 bases at V and 2 bases at J, with 23 bases between the two ends. The CDR3 has 17 amino acids. CDR3: CASTPRRDTKSTDTQYF. CDR3 bases: TGTGCCAGCACTCCCCGCCGGGACACCAAATCCACAGATACGCAGTATTTT.

This chain links TRBV5-1 with TRBJ1-1; unclear D gene. V lost 1 base and J 6 bases, leaving 10 bases between the germline ends. Germline loops: CDR1 SGHRS, CDR2 YFSETQ. The CDR3 has 13 amino acids. CDR3 loop: CASSLIVGAEAFF. The CDR3 bases are TGCGCCAGCAGCTTGATCGTGGGCGCTGAAGCTTTCTTT.